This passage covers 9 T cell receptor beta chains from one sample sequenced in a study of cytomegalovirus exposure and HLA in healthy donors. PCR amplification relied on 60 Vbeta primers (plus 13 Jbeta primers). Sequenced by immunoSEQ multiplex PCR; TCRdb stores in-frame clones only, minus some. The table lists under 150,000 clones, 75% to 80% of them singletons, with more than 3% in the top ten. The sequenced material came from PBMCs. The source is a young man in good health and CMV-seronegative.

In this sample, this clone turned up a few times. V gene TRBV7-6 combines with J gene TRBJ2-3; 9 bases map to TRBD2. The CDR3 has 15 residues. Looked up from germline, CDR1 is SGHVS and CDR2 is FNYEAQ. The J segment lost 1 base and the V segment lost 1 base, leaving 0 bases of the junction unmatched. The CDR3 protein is CASSLVAGGTDTQYF. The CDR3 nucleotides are TGTGCCAGCAGCTTAGTAGCGGGGGGCACAGATACGCAGTATTTT.

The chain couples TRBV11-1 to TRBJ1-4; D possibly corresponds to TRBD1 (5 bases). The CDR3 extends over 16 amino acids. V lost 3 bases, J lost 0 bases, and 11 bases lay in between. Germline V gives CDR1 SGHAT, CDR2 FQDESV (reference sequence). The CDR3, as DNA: TGTGCCAGCAGCTTCGACAGCCCGGCAACTAATGAAAAACTGTTTTTT. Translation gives CASSFDSPATNEKLFF.

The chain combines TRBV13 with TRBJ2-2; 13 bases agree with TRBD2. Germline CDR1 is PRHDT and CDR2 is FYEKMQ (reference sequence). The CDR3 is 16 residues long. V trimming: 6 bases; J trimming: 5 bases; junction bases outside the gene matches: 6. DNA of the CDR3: TGTGCCAGCAGGGAAGGACTAGCGGGGGATACCGGGGAGCTGTTTTTT. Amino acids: CASREGLAGDTGELFF.

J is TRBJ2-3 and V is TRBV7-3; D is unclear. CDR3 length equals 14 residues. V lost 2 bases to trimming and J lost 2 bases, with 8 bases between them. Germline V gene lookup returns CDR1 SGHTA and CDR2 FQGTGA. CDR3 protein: CASSLGLFTDTQYF. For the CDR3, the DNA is TGTGCCAGCAGCTTAGGCCTTTTCACAGATACGCAGTATTTT.

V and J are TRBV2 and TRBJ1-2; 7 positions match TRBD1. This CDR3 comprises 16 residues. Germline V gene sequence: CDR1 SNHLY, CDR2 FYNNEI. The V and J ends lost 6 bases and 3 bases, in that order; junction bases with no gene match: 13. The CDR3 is CASRGTVLSRDYGYTF. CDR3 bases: TGTGCCAGCAGAGGGACAGTCCTTTCCAGGGACTATGGCTACACCTTC.

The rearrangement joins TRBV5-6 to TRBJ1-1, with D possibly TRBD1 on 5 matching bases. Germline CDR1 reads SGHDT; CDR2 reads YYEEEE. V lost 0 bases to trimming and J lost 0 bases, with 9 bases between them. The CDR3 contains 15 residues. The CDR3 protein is CASSLGTGMNTEAFF. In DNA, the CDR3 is TGTGCCAGCAGCTTGGGAACAGGCATGAACACTGAAGCTTTCTTT.

In DNA form, the CDR3 reads TGTGCCAGCAGCGGGACTAGCCCCTACAATGAGCAGTTCTTC. This gives the protein CASSGTSPYNEQFF. The rearrangement joins TRBV27 to TRBJ2-1; 9 bases fit TRBD2. The CDR3 totals 14 residues. The germline gives CDR1 MNHEY, CDR2 SMNVEV (reference sequence). J gave up 2 bases and V 6 bases, and 2 bases lay outside the gene matches.

CDR3 DNA: TGTGCCAGCAGTGAAATGGTTCTTGCACAGGGCCCGTTGATGCATCAGCCCCAGCATTTT. Its translation: CASSEMVLAQGPLMHQPQHF. The chain links TRBV2 to TRBJ1-5; maybe TRBD1 (6 bases). This CDR3 has 20 residues. The V and J ends lost 2 bases and 5 bases respectively, with 28 bases between them. Germline V gene sequence: CDR1 SNHLY, CDR2 FYNNEI.

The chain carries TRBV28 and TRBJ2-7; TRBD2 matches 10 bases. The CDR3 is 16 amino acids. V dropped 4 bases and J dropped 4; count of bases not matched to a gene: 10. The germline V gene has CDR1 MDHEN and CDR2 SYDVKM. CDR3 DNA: TGTGCCAGCAGTTCGGATCTAGCGGGAGCCACTTACGAGCAGTACTTC. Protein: CASSSDLAGATYEQYF. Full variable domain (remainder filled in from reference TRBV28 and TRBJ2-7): DVKVTQSSRYLVKRTGEKVFLECVQDMDHENMFWYRQDPGLGLRLIYFSYDVKMKEKGDIPEGYSVSREKKERFSLILESASTNQTSMYLCASSSDLAGATYEQYFGPGTRLTVT.